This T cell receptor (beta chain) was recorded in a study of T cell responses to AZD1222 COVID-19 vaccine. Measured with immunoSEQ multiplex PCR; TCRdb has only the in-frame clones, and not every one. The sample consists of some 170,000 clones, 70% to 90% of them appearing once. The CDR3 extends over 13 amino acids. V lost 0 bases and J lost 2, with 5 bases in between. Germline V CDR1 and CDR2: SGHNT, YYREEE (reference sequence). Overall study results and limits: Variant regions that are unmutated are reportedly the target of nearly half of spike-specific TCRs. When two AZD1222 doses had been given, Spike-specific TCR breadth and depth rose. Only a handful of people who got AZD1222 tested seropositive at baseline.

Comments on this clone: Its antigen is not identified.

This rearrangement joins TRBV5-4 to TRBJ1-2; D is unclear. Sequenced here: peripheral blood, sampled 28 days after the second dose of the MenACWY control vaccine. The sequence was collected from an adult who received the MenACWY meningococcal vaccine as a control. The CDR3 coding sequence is TGTGCCAGCAGCTTGGAAGGAAACTATGGCTACACCTTC. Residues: CASSLEGNYGYTF.